These T cell receptor beta chains were read from a single sample in a study of blood T cell repertoires in COVID-19. The method was immunoSEQ multiplex PCR; TCRdb's version includes in-frame clones alone and lacks a portion of them. The sample has about 16,000 clones; 90% to 95% are singletons. The sample consisted of peripheral blood. The receptors were sampled from a human donor in a cohort sampled during active COVID-19. Both conserved end residues are part of each CDR3. A D gene is named only where the DNA matches it firmly. Size values are once, few and many counts, or a class for expanded clones, and some rows have none.

>TRBJ1-5|.|.|TRBV18
CASSEGLAGSNQPQHF
TGTGCCAGCTCAGAGGGCCTGGCGGGCAGCAATCAGCCCCAGCATTTT
>TRBJ2-7|.|TRBD1|TRBV5-6
CASSLEGTARYEQYF
TGTGCCAGCAGCTTGGAGGGGACAGCCCGGTACGAGCAGTACTTC
>TRBJ1-2|.|TRBD1|TRBV28
CAILDRAGGYTF
TGTGCCATCCTGGACAGGGCAGGGGGCTACACCTTC
>TRBJ2-1|.|TRBD2|TRBV7-6
CASSLKVLAGGNEQFF
TGTGCCAGCAGCTTAAAAGTTTTAGCGGGAGGGAATGAGCAGTTCTTC
>TRBJ2-3|.|TRBD2|TRBV7-9
CASRTTSFVDTQYF
TGTGCCAGCAGAACGACTAGCTTTGTAGATACGCAGTATTTT
>TRBJ2-1|.|TRBD2|TRBV4-3
CASSQDGVLAGASYGNEQFF
TGCGCCAGCAGCCAAGATGGCGTCCTAGCGGGAGCTTCGTATGGGAATGAGCAGTTCTTC
>TRBJ2-1|once|TRBD2|TRBV7-2
CASSLLVKGGRAYNEQFF
TGTGCCAGCAGCTTATTAGTTAAGGGCGGGAGGGCTTACAATGAGCAGTTCTTC
>TRBJ1-1|once|.|TRBV13
CASSSYGTEAFF
TGTGCCAGCAGCTCCTATGGCACTGAAGCTTTCTTT
>TRBJ2-6|.|.|TRBV5-6
CASSGTVTDSGANVLTF
TGTGCCAGCAGCGGTACAGTTACCGACTCTGGGGCCAACGTCCTGACTTTC
>TRBJ1-2|.|.|TRBV7-2
CASSLVAVRLDGYTF
TGTGCCAGCAGCTTAGTTGCCGTACGTCTAGATGGCTACACCTTC
>TRBJ2-7|.|.|TRBV11-2
CASSLVRDSGPYYEQYF
TGTGCCAGCAGCTTAGTGCGAGATAGCGGCCCCTACTACGAGCAGTACTTC
>TRBJ2-7|.|.|TRBV21-1
CASNAGLAKQYF
TGTGCCAGCAACGCGGGACTAGCGAAGCAGTACTTC
>TRBJ1-2|.|.|TRBV27
CASSTSPDYGYTF
TGTGCCAGCTCCACGTCACCGGACTATGGCTACACCTTC
>TRBJ2-5|.|.|TRBV5-1
CASSSGGGGRETQYF
TGCGCCAGCAGTTCCGGGGGAGGTGGGAGAGAGACCCAGTACTTC
>TRBJ1-1|.|TRBD1|TRBV7-3
CASSSTGVTEAFF
TGTGCCAGCAGCTCAACAGGGGTCACTGAAGCTTTCTTT
>TRBJ1-1|.|.|TRBV28
CASSSAGAGEAFF
TGTGCCAGCAGTTCGGCGGGGGCAGGTGAAGCTTTCTTT
>TRBJ2-3|.|TRBD2|TRBV11-2
CASSLNSASGRDTQYF
TGTGCCAGCAGCCTCAACTCTGCTAGCGGGAGGGATACGCAGTATTTT
>TRBJ2-1|few|TRBD2|TRBV7-3
CASSLGAGGRNEQFF
TGTGCCAGCAGCTTGGGTGCGGGGGGCCGAAATGAGCAGTTCTTC
>TRBJ2-5|.|.|TRBV7-7
CASSLAFGVSGETQYF
TGTGCTAGCAGCTTAGCTTTCGGGGTTTCGGGGGAGACCCAGTACTTC
>TRBJ1-1|.|TRBD1|TRBV15
CATSGDRGSSEAFF
TGTGCCACCAGCGGGGACAGGGGGAGTTCTGAAGCTTTCTTT
>TRBJ1-5|once|.|TRBV27
CASSTFLEGGPQHF
TGTGCCAGCAGTACCTTCCTCGAAGGCGGGCCCCAGCATTTT
>TRBJ1-5|once|.|TRBV30
CAWSVSGDTQPQHF
TGTGCCTGGAGTGTATCAGGGGATACTCAGCCCCAGCATTTT
>TRBJ2-1|few|.|TRBV5-4
CASSPDGNEQFF
TGTGCCAGCAGCCCCGACGGGAATGAGCAGTTCTTC
>TRBJ2-5|.|TRBD1|TRBV29-1
CSAGQGAETQYF
TGCAGCGCGGGACAGGGGGCAGAGACCCAGTACTTC
>TRBJ1-5|.|.|TRBV19
CASSIGRQVDNQPQHF
TGTGCCAGTAGTATAGGCAGGCAGGTCGACAATCAGCCCCAGCATTTT
>TRBJ2-7|.|TRBD1|TRBV14
CASSQLLLRDRREQYF
TGTGCCAGCAGCCAACTTTTACTCCGGGACAGACGAGAGCAGTACTTC
>TRBJ2-1|.|TRBD2|TRBV7-9
CASSTPLAGGPYNEQFF
TGTGCCAGCAGCACCCCTCTAGCGGGAGGGCCCTACAATGAGCAGTTCTTC
>TRBJ2-7|few|TRBD2|TRBV7-9
CASSLAPTGTNSYEQYF
TGTGCCAGCAGCCTCGCACCGACCGGGACTAACTCCTACGAGCAGTACTTC
>TRBJ2-6|.|TRBD1|TRBV19
CASRDSSGANVLTF
TGTGCCAGTCGGGACAGCTCTGGGGCCAACGTCCTGACTTTC
>TRBJ2-7|.|.|TRBV7-9
CASSPSMGKGSYEQYF
TGTGCCAGCAGCCCCTCTATGGGGAAGGGGTCCTACGAGCAGTACTTC
>TRBJ1-3|few|.|TRBV7-9
CASSSRQAPSGNTIYF
TGTGCCAGCAGCTCACGACAGGCCCCGTCTGGAAACACCATATATTTT
>TRBJ1-1|.|.|TRBV28
CASSLGGGRFRNTEAFF
TGTGCCAGCAGTTTAGGGGGGGGACGGTTTAGAAACACTGAAGCTTTCTTT
>TRBJ1-1|.|TRBD1|TRBV18
CASSPVGQEGTEAFF
TGTGCCAGCTCACCGGTCGGACAGGAGGGCACTGAAGCTTTCTTT
>TRBJ1-6|.|TRBD1|TRBV4-3
CASSQDWTGASQTISPLHF
TGCGCCAGCAGCCAAGATTGGACAGGGGCGTCCCAAACAATTTCACCCCTCCACTTT
>TRBJ1-2|.|.|TRBV9
CASSVAGDTYGYTF
TGTGCCAGCAGCGTAGCTGGGGACACCTATGGCTACACCTTC
>TRBJ2-7|.|TRBD2|TRBV28
CASSGGLASSYEQYF
TGTGCCAGCAGTGGGGGACTAGCGAGCTCCTACGAGCAGTACTTC
>TRBJ2-1|.|.|TRBV19
CASSIVAAYNEQFF
TGTGCCAGTAGTATAGTAGCAGCCTACAATGAGCAGTTCTTC
>TRBJ2-7|once|.|TRBV30
CAWSVGGASYEQYF
TGTGCCTGGAGTGTAGGGGGGGCCAGTTACGAGCAGTACTTC
>TRBJ2-5|.|.|TRBV30
CAWGPSAKTQYF
TGTGCCTGGGGTCCTAGTGCGAAGACCCAGTACTTC
>TRBJ2-2|.|.|TRBV20-1
CSASGSGWTGELFF
TGCAGTGCTAGTGGCAGCGGATGGACCGGGGAGCTGTTTTTT
>TRBJ2-6|.|.|TRBV6-2/TRBV6-3
CASSYSTGGANVLTF
TGTGCCAGCAGTTACTCGACAGGTGGGGCCAACGTCCTGACTTTC
>TRBJ1-1|.|.|TRBV9
CASSVEGADTEAFF
TGTGCCAGCAGCGTAGAAGGGGCAGACACTGAAGCTTTCTTT
>TRBJ2-7|once|TRBD2|TRBV6-6
CASSQKLAGTSSYEQYF
TGTGCCAGCAGTCAGAAACTAGCGGGAACCTCCTCCTACGAGCAGTACTTC
>TRBJ1-6|once|.|TRBV28
CASPQRPDRRALSPLHF
TGTGCCAGCCCCCAAAGACCAGACAGACGGGCACTCTCACCCCTCCACTTT
>TRBJ1-1|.|TRBD1|TRBV30
CAWSVGQGNTEAFF
TGTGCCTGGAGTGTAGGACAGGGGAACACTGAAGCTTTCTTT
>TRBJ2-5|.|.|TRBV28
CASSLSGRGKEYF
TGTGCCAGCAGTTTATCGGGACGGGGGAAAGAGTACTTC
>TRBJ1-5|.|.|TRBV6-5
CASSFLDSQPQHF
TGTGCCAGCAGTTTCCTGGACAGTCAGCCCCAGCATTTT
>TRBJ2-7|.|.|TRBV6-2/TRBV6-3
CASSYFDSSSYEQYF
TGTGCCAGTAGTTATTTCGACAGCAGCTCCTACGAGCAGTACTTC
>TRBJ2-5|.|TRBD1|TRBV7-9
CASSPLGQQETQYF
TGTGCCAGCAGTCCACTGGGACAGCAAGAGACCCAGTACTTC